This TCR beta chain was documented in a study of shared clonotypes between healthy human individuals. On sorted subsets, replicate PCRs used about 180 ng DNA, or about 30,000 T cell genomes. Assay: immunoSEQ multiplex PCR; the TCRdb copy retains only in-frame clones and omits some. The sample carries some 2,500,000 clones, 93% recorded once. Germline V CDR1 and CDR2: SGHTA, FQGNSA. The germline V and J ends were trimmed by 1 base and 5 bases, with 8 bases remaining between them. The CDR3 sequence is 14 residues long. The chain links TRBV7-2 to TRBJ1-4; D not certain. The receptor was derived from a young man in good health. Some clones in this sample may be carry-over from other donors' samples. The sequencing input was naive CD4+ T cells from PBMCs. Indicated subset: CD45RA+ positively selected. The CDR3 DNA sequence: TGTGCCAGCAGCTTAGGGAACACCAATGAAAAACTGTTTTTT. This encodes CASSLGNTNEKLFF.